This T cell receptor beta chain emerged from a study of CD8+ T cells in alopecia areata. V was cut by 2 bases and J by 2 bases, with 10 bases left in between. Germline V CDR1 and CDR2: SGHVS, FQNEAQ. This CDR3 has 15 amino acids. A few counts support this clone. It was cDNA, reverse transcribed from extracted RNA, that served as the sequencing template. Sequencing used immunoSEQ multiplex PCR; TCRdb keeps in-frame clones, though not all of them. The sample records some 51,000 clones, roughly 96% being singletons. The sequence was collected from a human donor with alopecia areata. The V and J genes are TRBV7-8 and TRBJ2-1; possible D gene TRBD2, 6 bases. The specimen comprised CD8+ T cells sorted from blood, sampled at week 0. CDR3 DNA: TGTGCCAGCAGCTTACGGGCTAGCGCCTACAATGAGCAGTTCTTC. Amino acids: CASSLRASAYNEQFF.